The 2 T cell receptor beta chains presented below share a single source sample, sequenced in a study of T cells after yellow fever vaccination. TCRdb re-analysed the 5' RACE reads in MiXCR, keeping a single row per CDR3 protein. Altogether 250,000 to 400,000 distinct CDR3 sequences are present, around 4.5% being singletons, with the ten largest covering just under 20%. This sample comprised PBMCs, obtained 15 days after the yellow fever booster vaccination. These receptors were obtained from a man younger than 30 who received the YFV17D yellow fever vaccine.

This sequence joins TRBV14 and TRBJ1-2; D is ambiguous. The V and J ends lost 1 base and 7 bases respectively, with 16 bases between them. Germline assignment: CDR1 SGHDN and CDR2 FVKESK. The length of the CDR3 is 15 residues. The CDR3: CASSQAMALVGGYTF. CDR3 sequence (DNA): TGTGCCAGCAGCCAAGCCATGGCCTTGGTTGGTGGCTACACCTTC. The variable domain in full, with the rest retrieved from reference TRBV14 and TRBJ1-2, is EAGVTQFPSHSVIEKGQTVTLRCDPISGHDNLYWYRRVMGKEIKFLLHFVKESKQDESGMPNNRFLAERTGGTYSTLKVQPAELEDSGVYFCASSQAMALVGGYTFGSGTRLTVV.

The table lists this clonotype with many counts. The chain recombines TRBV11-2 with TRBJ2-5; 8 bases match TRBD2. Trimming took 6 bases from V and 5 from J; bases not matched to a gene: 11. Germline V gene data show CDR1 as SGHAT and CDR2 as FQNNGV. The CDR3 contains 15 residues. Written as DNA, the CDR3 is TGTGCCAGCAGACTGTACGGGGGGGCCGGGGAGACCCAGTACTTC. This encodes CASRLYGGAGETQYF.